This T cell receptor (beta chain) stems from a study of graft-versus-host responses after intestinal transplantation. On the study more broadly: Recipients were all induced with anti-thymocyte globulin, then given tacrolimus and steroids for approximately three years. General study findings and limits: Among recipient marrow samples, GvH clones were found; some appeared first in ileum or blood.

In its sample, this clone is large. As yet, its antigen is unknown. Graft material was processed, releasing intraepithelial and lamina propria lymphocytes. The table came from immunoSEQ multiplex PCR; TCRdb's copy has only in-frame clones and leaves some out. The sample shows roughly 9,600 clones, 75% to 85% of them seen only once. Sequenced material: ileum tissue, taken roughly 470 days after intestinal transplantation. This clonotype originated in a human patient who received an intestinal transplant, so some T cells may come from the graft donor.

The CDR3 DNA reads TGTGCCAGCAGCCCACGTCCGAGCGGGGCGGAAAACATTCAGTACTTC. This gives the protein CASSPRPSGAENIQYF. The rearrangement joins TRBV7-6 to TRBJ2-4; TRBD2 matches at 7 bases. V shed 5 bases, J shed 5 bases, and the junction held 12 bases outside the gene matches. CDR1 is SGHVS and CDR2 is FNYEAQ in the germline V gene. The CDR3 extends over 16 amino acids.